This T cell receptor (beta chain) came from a study of T cells in Graves' hyperthyroidism and ophthalmopathy. About the research overall: Peripheral blood was acquired at first diagnosis, ahead of any therapy whatsoever.

The TCR beta CDR3 regions underwent amplification using RNA transcripts as the source. First-round RT-PCR targeting the TCR CDR3 was performed with the HTBI primer set. In TCRdb, the multiplex PCR reads were re-called with MiXCR into one record per CDR3 protein. The sample gives some 460,000 distinct CDR3 sequences, 15% to 17% of which show up once; about 7.7% is in the top ten. This clonotype was found many times. The CDR3 is 12 residues long. The V gene's germline CDR1 is SGHTA and CDR2 FQGNSA. Trimming removed 9 bases from V and 3 bases from J; junction bases left unmatched: 1. Specimen: blood. The J gene is TRBJ1-2, the V gene TRBV7-2; 10 nucleotides line up with TRBD1. The source of this sequence is a woman younger than 35 with Graves' hyperthyroidism. CDR3 coding DNA: TGTGCCAGGGGACAGGGGCACTATGGCTACACCTTC. Translated, it gives CARGQGHYGYTF.